This entry lists 29 T cell receptor beta chains sequenced from one sample in a study of T cell changes during pregnancy in multiple sclerosis. Sequencing was performed with immunoSEQ multiplex PCR; in TCRdb, only in-frame clones are kept and a portion is missing. The repertoire holds about 48,000 clones, with over 85% as singletons. The sequenced sample was CD4+ T cells from peripheral blood mononuclear cells, obtained in the first trimester of pregnancy. These receptors all come from a female donor with multiple sclerosis, enrolled in a pregnancy study.

The DNA of the CDR3 is TGTGCCAGCAGCTTAGCCGGAGGGGGCGCAGGGAATGGCTACACCTTC. Its protein is CASSLAGGGAGNGYTF. The V call is TRBV7-9, the J call TRBJ1-2; 7 bases fit TRBD1. The CDR3 runs 16 residues. The ends lost 0 bases at V and 6 bases at J; junction bases unmatched: 10. Germline values: CDR1 SEHNR, CDR2 FQNEAQ (reference sequence).

The chain uses TRBV28 and TRBJ2-5; a possible D gene is TRBD1 (5 bases). Between the trimmed V and J ends, which lost 3 bases and 1 base, there was a span of 9 bases. The CDR3 extends over 14 amino acids. From germline, CDR1 is MDHEN and CDR2 SYDVKM. CDR3: CASSFPGFQETQYF. As DNA, the CDR3 is TGTGCCAGCAGTTTTCCAGGGTTCCAAGAGACCCAGTACTTC.

The CDR3 protein is CASSPRETQYF. The CDR3 DNA reads as TGTGCCAGCAGCCCCCGAGAGACCCAGTACTTC. The rearrangement uses TRBV11-2 and TRBJ2-5; D gene ambiguous. Germline-derived CDR1 and CDR2 are SGHAT and FQNNGV. The CDR3 is made up of 11 amino acids. V was trimmed by 5 bases and J by 4 bases, leaving 5 bases between them.

V usage is TRBV12-2 and J usage is TRBJ2-7; the DNA was not used to check the table's D call, TRBD2. TRBV12-2 represents a pseudogene. The CDR3 has 18 amino acids. CDR3 nucleotide sequence: TGTGCAAGTCGCTTAGCCTCCGGGACTAGCGGGGGCCTCTACGAGCAGTACTTC. It translates to CASRLASGTSGGLYEQYF.

The rearrangement uses TRBV20-1 and TRBJ1-1; tentatively, D is TRBD1 (5 bases). The germline gives CDR1 DFQATT, CDR2 SNEGSKA (reference sequence). The CDR3 is 11 residues long. Trimming stripped 8 bases from V and 0 bases from J, with 7 bases between. This CDR3 reads CSSRVNTEAFF. The CDR3 nucleotides read TGCAGTAGCAGGGTGAACACTGAAGCTTTCTTT.

The chain couples TRBV5-1 to TRBJ2-7, with TRBD1 as a possible D gene (6 bases). The CDR3 spans 15 residues. Germline V gene lookup returns CDR1 SGHRS and CDR2 YFSETQ. Trimming took off 0 bases at V and 2 bases at J, with 12 bases between the two ends. This CDR3 reads CASSLVRDTTYEQYF. The CDR3, as DNA: TGCGCCAGCAGCTTGGTTAGGGACACAACCTACGAGCAGTACTTC.

In nucleotides, the CDR3 is TGTGCCAGCAGCCTATTCGGGACTAGCGGGGGGGCCATCTACAATGAGCAGTTCTTC. Protein product: CASSLFGTSGGAIYNEQFF. This rearrangement joins TRBV7-2 to TRBJ2-1; 16 bases match TRBD2. In germline, CDR1 is SGHTA, CDR2 FQGNSA. This CDR3 is 19 amino acids long. Trimming cost V 5 bases and J 3 bases; bases outside gene matches: 10.

This sequence joins TRBV5-1 and TRBJ2-2; 9 bases map to TRBD1. V lost 4 bases and J lost 5; bases outside the gene matches: 9. Germline loops: CDR1 SGHRS, CDR2 YFSETQ. The CDR3 is made up of 16 amino acids. In nucleotides, the CDR3 is TGCGCCAGCAGCCCGAGGACAGGGGTTGAAACCGGGGAGCTGTTTTTT. Its translation is CASSPRTGVETGELFF.

The chain links TRBV4-1 to TRBJ2-2; D not resolved. Trimming took 2 bases from V and 2 from J, leaving 9 bases between them. CDR3 length equals 15 residues. Looked up from germline, CDR1 is MGHRA and CDR2 is YSYEKL. In DNA form, the CDR3 reads TGCGCCAGCAGCCAACTAATCCCAAACACCGGGGAGCTGTTTTTT. Translating gives CASSQLIPNTGELFF.

V is TRBV5-1 and J is TRBJ1-2; tentative D call: TRBD1 (5 bases). There are 14 residues in the CDR3. Germline lookup yields CDR1 SGHRS and CDR2 YFSETQ. The V end was cut by 0 bases, the J end by 4 bases, with 10 bases between. The DNA of the CDR3 is TGCGCCAGCAGCTTGGGGTCGGGGGGCTATGGCTACACCTTC. It specifies CASSLGSGGYGYTF.

V gene TRBV18 combines with J gene TRBJ1-6; the match to TRBD1 covers 9 bases. The length of the CDR3 is 15 residues. V gave up 1 base and J gave up 8 bases; unmatched junction bases: 3. The germline gives CDR1 KGHSH, CDR2 LQKENI. In DNA form, the CDR3 reads TGTGCCAGCTCACCACTGGGACAGGGTGATTCACCCCTCCACTTT. This encodes CASSPLGQGDSPLHF.

V usage is TRBV9 and J usage is TRBJ2-5, with TRBD1 matching over 8 bases. CDR1 is SGDLS and CDR2 is YYNGEE in the germline V gene. V shed 0 bases, J shed 5 bases, and the junction held 3 bases outside the gene matches. The CDR3 is 14 residues long. CDR3 region: CASSVEGQGETQYF. CDR3 nucleotides: TGTGCCAGCAGCGTAGAAGGACAGGGCGAGACCCAGTACTTC.

The chain uses TRBV19 and TRBJ2-7; D is perhaps TRBD1 (6 bases). The germline gives CDR1 LNHDA, CDR2 SQIVND (reference sequence). The CDR3 is made up of 15 amino acids. V was cut by 3 bases and J by 4 bases, with 16 bases left in between. The CDR3 loop reads CASSMSRGPLYEQYF. In DNA, the CDR3 is TGTGCCAGTAGTATGAGCAGGGGTCCATTGTACGAGCAGTACTTC. Combining the CDR3 with reference TRBV19 and TRBJ2-7 gives the whole variable domain DGGITQSPKYLFRKEGQNVTLSCEQNLNHDAMYWYRQDPGQGLRLIYYSQIVNDFQKGDIAEGYSVSREKKESFPLTVTSAQKNPTAFYLCASSMSRGPLYEQYFGPGTRLTVT.

In the case of this clone: This same CDR3 is encoded by further DNA sequences in the sample. The CDR3 DNA is TGTGCCAGCAGCGTGGTCCTAGCGGGTGAGCAGTTCTTC. Amino acids: CASSVVLAGEQFF. The V and J genes are TRBV9 and TRBJ2-1; TRBD2 matches 8 bases. Germline CDR1 reads SGDLS; CDR2 reads YYNGEE. The J segment lost 9 bases and the V segment lost 2 bases, leaving 4 bases of the junction unmatched. This CDR3 has 13 residues.

The V gene is TRBV2, the J gene TRBJ2-4; 8 bases align to TRBD1. The CDR3 has 13 residues. In germline, CDR1 is SNHLY, CDR2 FYNNEI. V shed 6 bases and J 7 bases; nucleotides not matched to a gene: 5. This CDR3 reads CASRGQGRNIQYF. CDR3 sequence (DNA): TGTGCCAGCAGAGGACAGGGTCGGAACATTCAGTACTTC.

V is TRBV5-4 and J is TRBJ1-1, with 8 positions matching TRBD1. Germline CDR1 reads SGHNT; CDR2 reads YYREEE (reference sequence). This CDR3 comprises 16 residues. Germline trimming cut 0 bases from V and 2 bases from J; bases unmatched to any gene: 6. CDR3 DNA: TGTGCCAGCAGCTTGGCAGGGACAGGATCCAACACTGAAGCTTTCTTT. Residues: CASSLAGTGSNTEAFF.

In this sample, this clone turned up a few times. The rearrangement links TRBV18 to TRBJ1-1; TRBD1 matches at 7 bases. This CDR3 is 14 amino acids long. Germline-derived CDR1 and CDR2 are KGHSH and LQKENI. The junction had 7 bases not matched to a gene; V was cut back by 3 bases and J by 6 bases. CDR3 in amino acids: CASSPFTGDAEAFF. The CDR3 region has the DNA TGTGCCAGCTCACCGTTTACAGGGGACGCTGAAGCTTTCTTT.

This chain links TRBV19 with TRBJ1-2; D is uncertain. Trimming pared 5 bases from V and 6 bases from J, leaving 16 bases between. Germline loops: CDR1 LNHDA, CDR2 SQIVND (reference sequence). The CDR3 is made up of 14 amino acids. CDR3 DNA: TGTGCCAGTAGTCCTGGCGGAAAGAGGAATGGCTACACCTTC. Protein product: CASSPGGKRNGYTF.

Concerning this clone: This sample also contains other DNA sequences that code for the same CDR3. CDR3 DNA: TGCAGCGTGGCCGGGACAGGTATCACAGATACGCAGTATTTT. Residues: CSVAGTGITDTQYF. The J gene is TRBJ2-3, the V gene TRBV29-1; 8 bases fit TRBD1. After removal of 6 bases from V and 2 bases from J, the junction contained 7 bases not matched to a gene. There are 14 residues in the CDR3. CDR1 and CDR2 from the germline V gene are SQVTM and ANQGSEA.

V gene TRBV5-4 combines with J gene TRBJ1-2; D is perhaps TRBD1 (6 bases). The CDR3 extends over 17 amino acids. The ends were cut back, 1 base at V and 5 bases at J, with 21 bases in the middle. The germline CDR1 and CDR2 sequences are SGHNT and YYREEE (reference sequence). CDR3 DNA sequence: TGTGCCAGCAGCTTGAGTAGGTCGACAGGATCTGATTATGGCTACACCTTC. This sequence encodes CASSLSRSTGSDYGYTF.

In its sample, this clone was seen once. This chain connects TRBV5-5 to TRBJ2-5, with TRBD1 as a possible D gene (6 bases). Trimming took 4 bases from V and 5 from J, leaving 21 bases between them. CDR1 SGHKS and CDR2 YYEKEE come from the germline V gene (reference sequence). There are 16 residues in the CDR3. DNA of the CDR3: TGTGCCAGCAGCCCACAACGGACAGCCTTGGCGGAGACCCAGTACTTC. Residues: CASSPQRTALAETQYF.

The chain employs TRBV10-1 and TRBJ2-3, with unresolved D. The CDR3 is 15 amino acids. Per the germline V gene, CDR1 is WNHNN and CDR2 is SYGVQD (reference sequence). V lost 3 bases to trimming and J lost 0 bases, with 10 bases between them. CDR3 DNA: TGCGCCAGCAGTGACGCCGGAGACAGCACAGATACGCAGTATTTT. The encoded protein is CASSDAGDSTDTQYF.

The rearrangement uses TRBV25-1 and TRBJ2-2, with D possibly matching TRBD1 (6 bases). The CDR3 extends over 14 amino acids. Germline V gives CDR1 MGHDK, CDR2 SYGVNS. V lost 5 bases, J lost 4 bases, and 11 bases lay in between. CDR3 coding DNA: TGTGCCAGCAGTAAGACAGGTTCCACCGGGGAGCTGTTTTTT. Translated, it gives CASSKTGSTGELFF.

This sequence joins TRBV27 and TRBJ2-7, with 10 bases fitting TRBD1. Germline V lookup: CDR1 MNHEY, CDR2 SMNVEV (reference sequence). CDR3 size: 15 residues. V shed 6 bases and J 7 bases; nucleotides not matched to a gene: 12. The CDR3: CASSLDRGRGGEQYF. CDR3 in DNA: TGTGCCAGCAGCCTAGACAGGGGGCGCGGAGGAGAGCAGTACTTC.

The chain joins TRBV7-8 to TRBJ2-7, with D maybe TRBD1 (5 bases). CDR1 SGHVS and CDR2 FQNEAQ come from the germline V gene. V shed 3 bases and J shed 0 bases, with 9 bases lying between them. The CDR3 runs to 14 residues. CDR3 loop: CASSFRTRSYEQYF. In nucleotides, the CDR3 is TGTGCCAGCAGCTTTCGGACACGCTCCTACGAGCAGTACTTC.

The chain is built from TRBV19 and TRBJ1-2; 9 nucleotides align to TRBD1. The CDR3 has 16 residues. The V segment lost 4 bases and the J segment 4 bases; nucleotides outside the gene matches: 10. CDR1 and CDR2 from the germline V gene are LNHDA and SQIVND (reference sequence). CDR3 sequence reads: CASSTARQGGGYGYTF. CDR3 nucleotide sequence: TGTGCCAGTAGTACCGCTAGACAGGGGGGAGGCTATGGCTACACCTTC.

This chain uses TRBV6-1 with TRBJ2-7; 9 bases agree with TRBD1. This CDR3 contains 14 residues. J was trimmed by 6 bases and V by 11 bases; bases with no gene match: 14. Per germline, CDR1 MNHNS and CDR2 SASEGT. CDR3 in amino acids: CALGQGSLSGEQYF. CDR3 nucleotides: TGTGCCCTAGGACAGGGGAGTTTGTCTGGCGAGCAGTACTTC.

This sequence joins TRBV28 and TRBJ2-6, with TRBD1 matching 8 bases. The ends lost 5 bases at V and 0 bases at J; junction bases unmatched: 6. Germline assignment: CDR1 MDHEN and CDR2 SYDVKM. There are 17 residues in the CDR3. The CDR3 DNA reads TGTGCCAGCAGTGACGGGACAGGAGTCTCTGGGGCCAACGTCCTGACTTTC. Residues: CASSDGTGVSGANVLTF.

This clone appeared once. V gene TRBV4-1 combines with J gene TRBJ2-3; D gene unclear. Trimming left V 4 bases short and J 6 bases short, with 5 bases between. CDR1 MGHRA and CDR2 YSYEKL come from the germline V gene. The CDR3 is made up of 11 amino acids. CDR3 residues: CASSRADTQYF. CDR3 nucleotide sequence: TGCGCCAGCAGCCGGGCGGATACGCAGTATTTT.